Below, 8 T cell receptor beta chains from the same sample are listed, as sequenced in a study of identical twins. MiXCR, applied by TCRdb to the 5' RACE reads, yields one record per CDR3 protein. Of a few hundred thousand distinct CDR3 sequences detected, approximately 10% appear once; the ten largest clones hold roughly 3%. The sample also formed part of further work on yellow fever vaccine responses in identical twins.

The sequencing input was PBMCs. The origin of the receptors is a woman between 18 and 30 years old in good health.

This clonotype was seen ten or more times. V gene TRBV9 combines with J gene TRBJ1-1, with 10 nucleotides matching TRBD1. The germline V gene has CDR1 SGDLS and CDR2 YYNGEE. V was pared by 3 bases and J by 4 bases, with 6 bases of the junction left unmatched. The CDR3 covers 15 residues. CDR3 nucleotides: TGTGCCAGCAGCGAGACAGGGGGCGTCCGCACTGAAGCTTTCTTT. Its protein is CASSETGGVRTEAFF.

The chain recombines TRBV6-4 with TRBJ2-1; a possible D gene is TRBD1 (6 bases). From germline, CDR1 is MRHNA and CDR2 SNTAGT. V gave up 1 base and J gave up 2 bases, with 18 bases separating them. The CDR3 is 18 amino acids. CDR3 protein: CASSDLLTGTLTYNEQFF. The CDR3 bases are TGTGCCAGCAGTGACTTACTTACCGGGACACTAACCTACAATGAGCAGTTCTTC.

The chain links TRBV27 to TRBJ2-5; the D is unclear. CDR1 MNHEY and CDR2 SMNVEV come from the germline V gene (reference sequence). The CDR3 runs to 15 residues. Trimming cost V 3 bases and J 0 bases, with 11 bases left between them. The CDR3 loop reads CASSLWSGDQETQYF. CDR3 nucleotide sequence: TGTGCCAGCAGTTTGTGGTCAGGCGACCAAGAGACCCAGTACTTC.

CDR3 sequence (DNA): TGTGCCAGTGAAGACAGGGTCTATGGCTACACCTTC. This encodes CASEDRVYGYTF. V is TRBV9 and J is TRBJ1-2; 7 bases line up with TRBD1. This CDR3 comprises 12 residues. Germline loops: CDR1 SGDLS, CDR2 YYNGEE. V shed 8 bases and J 4 bases; nucleotides not matched to a gene: 5.

The chain is built from TRBV18 and TRBJ1-1; the D is unclear. CDR3 length: 15 residues. Per germline, CDR1 KGHSH and CDR2 LQKENI. V was clipped by 4 bases and J by 1 base, with 13 bases between them. The CDR3: CASSLKKASNTEAFF. The CDR3 nucleotides are TGTGCCAGCTCACTAAAGAAGGCTTCGAACACTGAAGCTTTCTTT.

This clonotype was counted ten times or more. V and J are TRBV5-1 and TRBJ2-2; no clear D gene. Trimming left V 6 bases short and J 3 bases short, with 6 bases between. The V gene's germline CDR1 is SGHRS and CDR2 YFSETQ. This CDR3 contains 12 residues. The CDR3 nucleotides are TGCGCCAGCAACAGAGACACCGGGGAGCTGTTTTTT. Translated: CASNRDTGELFF. Together with reference TRBV5-1 and TRBJ2-2, the CDR3 gives the full variable domain: KAGVTQTPRYLIKTRGQQVTLSCSPISGHRSVSWYQQTPGQGLQFLFEYFSETQRNKGNFPGRFSGRQFSNSRSEMNVSTLELGDSALYLCASNRDTGELFFGEGSRLTVL.

This clonotype was recorded at least ten times. The chain recombines TRBV2 with TRBJ1-6, with a weak D call TRBD1 (5 bases). CDR1 and CDR2 from the germline V gene are SNHLY and FYNNEI. There are 14 residues in the CDR3. Trimming removed 6 bases at V and 7 bases at J, with 13 bases between. For the CDR3, the DNA is TGTGCCAGCAGCCCCGGGACGGTAAATTCACCCCTCCACTTT. Translating it yields CASSPGTVNSPLHF.

The V gene is TRBV25-1, the J gene TRBJ2-3; TRBD1 matches at 9 bases. V gave up 6 bases and J gave up 3 bases; unmatched junction bases: 10. The CDR3 spans 16 residues. CDR1 MGHDK and CDR2 SYGVNS come from the germline V gene. CDR3 sequence: CASSDSTGGATDTQYF. The CDR3 region has the DNA TGTGCCAGCAGCGACTCAACAGGGGGCGCGACAGATACGCAGTATTTT.